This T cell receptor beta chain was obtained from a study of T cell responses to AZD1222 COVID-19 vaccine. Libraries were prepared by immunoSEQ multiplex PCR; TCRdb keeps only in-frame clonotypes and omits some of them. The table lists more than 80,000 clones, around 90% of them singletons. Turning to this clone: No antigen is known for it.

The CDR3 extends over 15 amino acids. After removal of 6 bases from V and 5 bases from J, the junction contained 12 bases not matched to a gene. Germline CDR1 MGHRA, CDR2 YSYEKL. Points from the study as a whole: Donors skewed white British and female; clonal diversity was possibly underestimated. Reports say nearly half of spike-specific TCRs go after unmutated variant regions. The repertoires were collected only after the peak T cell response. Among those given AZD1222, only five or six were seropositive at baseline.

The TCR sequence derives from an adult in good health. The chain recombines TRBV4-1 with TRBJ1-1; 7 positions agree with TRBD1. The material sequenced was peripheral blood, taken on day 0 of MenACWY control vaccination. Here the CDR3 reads CASRQTHTGETEAFF. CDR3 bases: TGCGCCAGCAGGCAGACGCACACAGGGGAAACTGAAGCTTTCTTT.